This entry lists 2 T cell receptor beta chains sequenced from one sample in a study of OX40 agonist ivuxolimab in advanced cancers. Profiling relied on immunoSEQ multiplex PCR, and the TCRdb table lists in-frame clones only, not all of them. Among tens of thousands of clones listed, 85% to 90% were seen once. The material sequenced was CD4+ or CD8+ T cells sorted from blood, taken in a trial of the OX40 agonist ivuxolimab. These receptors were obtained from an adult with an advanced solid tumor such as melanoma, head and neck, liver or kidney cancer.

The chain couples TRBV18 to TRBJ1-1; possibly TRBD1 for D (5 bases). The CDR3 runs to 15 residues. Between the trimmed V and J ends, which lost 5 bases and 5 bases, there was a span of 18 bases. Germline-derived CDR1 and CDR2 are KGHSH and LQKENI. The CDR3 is CASSNKQGGETEAFF. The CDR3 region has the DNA TGTGCCAGCTCAAACAAGCAGGGTGGAGAAACTGAAGCTTTCTTT.

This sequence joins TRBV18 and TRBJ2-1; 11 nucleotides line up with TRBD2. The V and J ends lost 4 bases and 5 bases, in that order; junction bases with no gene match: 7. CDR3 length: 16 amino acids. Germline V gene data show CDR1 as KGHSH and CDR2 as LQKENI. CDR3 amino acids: CASSRWTSGYNNEQFF. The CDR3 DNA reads TGTGCCAGCTCACGCTGGACTAGCGGGTATAACAATGAGCAGTTCTTC. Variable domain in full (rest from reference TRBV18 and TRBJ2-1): NAGVMQNPRHLVRRRGQEARLRCSPMKGHSHVYWYRQLPEEGLKFMVYLQKENIIDESGMPKERFSAEFPKEGPSILRIQQVVRGDSAAYFCASSRWTSGYNNEQFFGPGTRLTVL.